These 27 T cell receptor beta chains share one sample of origin, sequenced in a study of a mutant IDH1 vaccine in newly diagnosed glioma. Described time point: week 47, end of study. Every vaccine dose comprised 300 ug of mutant IDH1 20-mer peptide plus topical imiquimod. TCRdb keeps only in-frame clones here, not all; method: immunoSEQ multiplex PCR. The data hold approximately 80,000 clones, with 75% to 90% observed a single time. Their antigens remain unidentified. This specimen consisted of PBMCs, obtained from a glioma patient whose treatment included an IDH1 peptide vaccine. Receptor source: a man between 40 and 49 years old with glioma.

This chain connects TRBV4-3 to TRBJ2-7, with 10 bases matching TRBD2. After removal of 6 bases from V and 2 bases from J, the junction contained 7 bases not matched to a gene. CDR3 size: 15 residues. Germline values: CDR1 LGHNA, CDR2 YSLEER. The CDR3 DNA follows: TGCGCCAGCAGGGCGGGGAGCGGGGGGGCCTACGAGCAGTACTTC. This translates into CASRAGSGGAYEQYF.

V is TRBV29-1 and J is TRBJ2-5, with a weak D call TRBD1 (7 bases). With 5 bases removed from V and 0 bases from J, the gap between germline ends came to 13 bases. The CDR3 is 14 amino acids. From germline, CDR1 is SQVTM and CDR2 ANQGSEA. Here the CDR3 DNA reads TGCAGCGTTAGGACAGGAGGGTACCAAGAGACCCAGTACTTC. Protein product: CSVRTGGYQETQYF.

This clone occurred once. The rearrangement uses TRBV12-5 and TRBJ2-7; D remains ambiguous. The CDR3 is made up of 14 amino acids. The V end was cut by 4 bases, the J end by 0 bases, with 10 bases between. Germline assignment: CDR1 LGHNT and CDR2 FRNRAP. The CDR3 sequence is CASGYWLSSYEQYF. The CDR3 DNA follows: TGTGCTAGTGGTTACTGGCTTAGCTCCTACGAGCAGTACTTC. Drawing the rest from reference TRBV12-5 and TRBJ2-7, the complete variable domain is DARVTQTPRHKVTEMGQEVTMRCQPILGHNTVFWYRQTMMQGLELLAYFRNRAPLDDSGMPKDRFSAEMPDATLATLKIQPSEPRDSAVYFCASGYWLSSYEQYFGPGTRLTVT.

The rearrangement links TRBV9 to TRBJ1-6; a weak D match, TRBD1 (6 bases). Trimming stripped 5 bases from V and 4 bases from J, with 22 bases between. This CDR3 is built from 18 residues. Germline CDR1 is SGDLS and CDR2 is YYNGEE. The DNA of the CDR3 is TGTGCCAGCAGTGCCAATGTGAGGGGGGACCTTTATAATTCACCCCTCCACTTT. Its translation: CASSANVRGDLYNSPLHF.

The chain couples TRBV11-2 to TRBJ1-6; D ambiguous. The V and J ends lost 1 base and 9 bases respectively, with 7 bases between them. The germline V gene encodes CDR1 SGHAT and CDR2 FQNNGV. This CDR3 region has 13 residues. CDR3 residues: CASSLVPGSPLHF. Here the CDR3 DNA reads TGTGCCAGCAGCTTAGTTCCCGGTTCACCCCTCCACTTT.

This clone was seen more than once but under ten times. V and J are TRBV7-3 and TRBJ2-3, with TRBD2 identical over 11 bases. CDR1 is SGHTA, CDR2 FQGTGA, per germline. The CDR3 totals 14 residues. Trimming removed 2 bases from V and 5 bases from J; junction bases left unmatched: 0. The chain's CDR3 is CASSLGLAGDTQYF. The CDR3 bases are TGTGCCAGCAGCTTAGGACTAGCGGGAGATACGCAGTATTTT.

J is TRBJ2-1 and V is TRBV18; possibly TRBD1 for D (6 bases). The ends were cut back, 4 bases at V and 4 bases at J, with 11 bases in the middle. CDR3 size: 14 residues. Germline CDR1 is KGHSH and CDR2 is LQKENI. The CDR3, as DNA: TGTGCCAGCTCACTTCACAGGGATTACAATGAGCAGTTCTTC. Protein sequence: CASSLHRDYNEQFF.

The chain uses TRBV28 and TRBJ1-2, with TRBD1 as a possible D gene (5 bases). The germline CDR1 and CDR2 sequences are MDHEN and SYDVKM. The CDR3 totals 13 residues. Trimming stripped 6 bases from V and 7 bases from J, with 15 bases between. Here the CDR3 DNA reads TGTGCCAGCAGCCCCGAGGGGAAGGGTGGCTACACCTTC. Translating it yields CASSPEGKGGYTF.

This chain links TRBV9 with TRBJ2-7, with a tentative D call TRBD1 (5 bases). V was cut by 4 bases and J by 0 bases, with 14 bases left in between. This CDR3 spans 15 amino acids. Germline CDR1 SGDLS, CDR2 YYNGEE. In nucleotides, the CDR3 is TGTGCCAGCAGCCTCGGACAATTGAGCTCCTACGAGCAGTACTTC. Protein product: CASSLGQLSSYEQYF.

This clone turned up a few times. The chain has TRBV18 and TRBJ1-2; 9 bases fit TRBD1. Germline V gene sequence: CDR1 KGHSH, CDR2 LQKENI. V gave up 0 bases and J gave up 0 bases; unmatched junction bases: 8. This CDR3 is built from 18 residues. CDR3: CASSPPTGGTRTNYGYTF. CDR3 coding DNA: TGTGCCAGCTCACCACCGACAGGGGGTACTCGAACTAACTATGGCTACACCTTC.

This clone was recorded a few times. The chain carries TRBV9 and TRBJ2-7; the match to TRBD2 covers 11 bases. The CDR3 is 15 amino acids. V lost 3 bases to trimming and J lost 0 bases; unmatched junction nucleotides: 2. CDR1 is SGDLS and CDR2 is YYNGEE in the germline V gene. The CDR3 loop is CASSEGTSGSYEQYF. In DNA form, the CDR3 reads TGTGCCAGCAGCGAGGGGACTAGCGGCTCCTACGAGCAGTACTTC.

Only one count was recorded for this clone. The J gene is TRBJ1-1, the V gene TRBV19; 7 positions agree with TRBD1. The V gene's germline CDR1 is LNHDA and CDR2 SQIVND (reference sequence). V trimming: 9 bases; J trimming: 0 bases; junction bases outside the gene matches: 4. The CDR3 spans 13 residues. The DNA for the CDR3 is TGTGCCAGCCGGGACAGTCTGAACACTGAAGCTTTCTTT. This encodes CASRDSLNTEAFF. The complete variable domain, with remaining parts taken from reference TRBV19 and TRBJ1-1, reads DGGITQSPKYLFRKEGQNVTLSCEQNLNHDAMYWYRQDPGQGLRLIYYSQIVNDFQKGDIAEGYSVSREKKESFPLTVTSAQKNPTAFYLCASRDSLNTEAFFGQGTRLTVV.

J is TRBJ1-1 and V is TRBV2; D is uncertain. The CDR3 length is 13 residues. The germline CDR1 and CDR2 sequences are SNHLY and FYNNEI. V shed 2 bases and J shed 5 bases, with 9 bases lying between them. CDR3 in amino acids: CASSETYGTEAFF. In nucleotides, the CDR3 is TGTGCCAGCAGTGAAACGTATGGGACTGAAGCTTTCTTT.

The rearrangement joins TRBV7-2 to TRBJ2-7, with 10 bases fitting TRBD2. J gave up 6 bases and V 5 bases, and 10 bases lay outside the gene matches. The CDR3 sequence is 15 residues long. Looked up from germline, CDR1 is SGHTA and CDR2 is FQGNSA. CDR3 coding DNA: TGTGCCAGCAGCCCGGGGACTAGCGCGGCCCTCGAGCAGTACTTC. Residues: CASSPGTSAALEQYF. Full variable domain (missing parts from reference TRBV7-2 and TRBJ2-7): GAGVSQSPSNKVTEKGKDVELRCDPISGHTALYWYRQSLGQGLEFLIYFQGNSAPDKSGLPSDRFSAERTGGSVSTLTIQRTQQEDSAVYLCASSPGTSAALEQYFGPGTRLTVT.

V gene TRBV12-5 combines with J gene TRBJ1-1; perhaps TRBD1 as D (5 bases). CDR1 LGHNT and CDR2 FRNRAP come from the germline V gene. Trimming removed 5 bases at V and 5 bases at J, with 12 bases between. The CDR3 covers 13 residues. CDR3 DNA sequence: TGTGCTAGTGGTCACGGGGGGGAGACTGAAGCTTTCTTT. The encoded protein is CASGHGGETEAFF.

The chain has TRBV6-1 and TRBJ1-1; D gene uncertain. Germline CDR1 and CDR2: MNHNS and SASEGT. The CDR3 spans 16 residues. V shed 4 bases and J shed 1 base, with 16 bases lying between them. The CDR3 nucleotides read TGTGCCAGCAGTGGGTACGGCCCCCGGGGGAACACTGAAGCTTTCTTT. Translation: CASSGYGPRGNTEAFF.

V usage is TRBV5-1 and J usage is TRBJ2-1; no reliable D call. Germline V gene lookup returns CDR1 SGHRS and CDR2 YFSETQ. This CDR3 is built from 16 residues. Trimming pared 0 bases from V and 0 bases from J, leaving 10 bases between. CDR3 coding DNA: TGCGCCAGCAGCTTGGCCCTGAGGAGCTCCTACAATGAGCAGTTCTTC. This sequence encodes CASSLALRSSYNEQFF.

In its sample, this clone was seen once. The chain employs TRBV7-2 and TRBJ1-5; D unresolved. Germline lookup yields CDR1 SGHTA and CDR2 FQGNSA. V was cut by 1 base and J by 7 bases, with 14 bases left in between. CDR3 length: 15 residues. CDR3 in DNA: TGTGCCAGCAGCTTAGAGGGTAGGACCGGGCAGCCCCAGCATTTT. Translation gives CASSLEGRTGQPQHF. The variable domain in full, completed from reference TRBV7-2 and TRBJ1-5, reads GAGVSQSPSNKVTEKGKDVELRCDPISGHTALYWYRQSLGQGLEFLIYFQGNSAPDKSGLPSDRFSAERTGGSVSTLTIQRTQQEDSAVYLCASSLEGRTGQPQHFGDGTRLSIL.

V usage is TRBV11-3 and J usage is TRBJ2-5; D possibly corresponds to TRBD1 (6 bases). The germline V gene encodes CDR1 SGHNT and CDR2 YENEEA. The CDR3 runs to 13 residues. V was trimmed by 5 bases and J by 2 bases, leaving 9 bases between them. CDR3 loop: CASSPGQQETQYF. The CDR3, as DNA: TGTGCCAGCAGCCCTGGACAGCAAGAGACCCAGTACTTC.

The rearrangement uses TRBV4-3 and TRBJ1-4, with D perhaps TRBD1 (5 bases). The CDR3 extends over 16 amino acids. V shed 1 base and J shed 2 bases, with 11 bases lying between them. Germline CDR1 and CDR2: LGHNA and YSLEER. The CDR3 region has the DNA TGCGCCAGCAGCCAAGCGACAGCTAGGACTAATGAAAAACTGTTTTTT. It translates to CASSQATARTNEKLFF.

V and J are TRBV19 and TRBJ2-4; 9 nucleotides align to TRBD2. V trimming: 3 bases; J trimming: 1 base; junction bases outside the gene matches: 13. CDR1 is LNHDA, CDR2 SQIVND, per germline (reference sequence). CDR3 length: 19 residues. The CDR3 DNA reads as TGTGCCAGTAGTATTCGGCCTAGCGGGGTACGGGTGGCCAAAAACATTCAGTACTTC. Amino acids: CASSIRPSGVRVAKNIQYF.

V gene TRBV7-9 combines with J gene TRBJ1-5; D is perhaps TRBD1 (5 bases). Trimming cost V 5 bases and J 3 bases, with 14 bases left between them. This CDR3 comprises 15 residues. Per germline, CDR1 SEHNR and CDR2 FQNEAQ (reference sequence). The CDR3 region has the DNA TGTGCCAGCAGCAATAGGGGCAGGCCCAATCAGCCCCAGCATTTT. This sequence encodes CASSNRGRPNQPQHF.

The CDR3 nucleotides are TGTGCCAGAAGCCCGCAGGCGCGTAAAGGTGAAAAACTGTTTTTT. It translates to CARSPQARKGEKLFF. V usage is TRBV5-3 and J usage is TRBJ1-4; no definite D call. TRBV5-3 belongs to the ORF category, with a function that is uncertain. The V end was cut by 4 bases, the J end by 7 bases, with 17 bases between. The CDR3 has 15 amino acids.

The J gene is TRBJ2-3, the V gene TRBV10-3, with 11 bases matching TRBD2. V gave up 4 bases and J gave up 5 bases; unmatched junction bases: 8. CDR3 length: 16 amino acids. The germline V gene has CDR1 ENHRY and CDR2 SYGVKD. For the CDR3, the DNA is TGTGCCATCAGTGCCGTAGCGGGGGGGCATAGAGATACGCAGTATTTT. Its translation is CAISAVAGGHRDTQYF.

V and J are TRBV5-5 and TRBJ1-5; 12 bases map to TRBD1. With 3 bases clipped from V and 0 bases from J, the junction kept 4 bases outside the gene matches. In germline, CDR1 is SGHKS, CDR2 YYEKEE (reference sequence). The CDR3 runs to 17 residues. The CDR3 sequence: CASSSGQGAYSNQPQHF. Here the CDR3 DNA reads TGTGCCAGCAGCTCGGGACAGGGGGCCTATAGCAATCAGCCCCAGCATTTT.

The V call is TRBV29-1, the J call TRBJ2-7; TRBD2 is a possible D gene (5 bases). In germline, CDR1 is SQVTM, CDR2 ANQGSEA. This CDR3 region has 13 residues. Trimming shortened V by 3 bases and J by 7 bases, and 16 bases separated the two germline ends. The CDR3 coding sequence is TGCAGCGTTGACCGCCCCTCGTCGGGGGAGCAGTACTTC. It yields the protein CSVDRPSSGEQYF.

The chain uses TRBV6-5 and TRBJ1-1, with D possibly matching TRBD1 (6 bases). V gave up 6 bases and J gave up 5 bases, with 13 bases separating them. The CDR3 sequence is 13 residues long. CDR1 is MNHEY and CDR2 is SVGAGI in the germline V gene. The DNA of the CDR3 is TGTGCCAGCAGCCGGGGGGCGAGGACTGAAGCTTTCTTT. It translates to CASSRGARTEAFF.